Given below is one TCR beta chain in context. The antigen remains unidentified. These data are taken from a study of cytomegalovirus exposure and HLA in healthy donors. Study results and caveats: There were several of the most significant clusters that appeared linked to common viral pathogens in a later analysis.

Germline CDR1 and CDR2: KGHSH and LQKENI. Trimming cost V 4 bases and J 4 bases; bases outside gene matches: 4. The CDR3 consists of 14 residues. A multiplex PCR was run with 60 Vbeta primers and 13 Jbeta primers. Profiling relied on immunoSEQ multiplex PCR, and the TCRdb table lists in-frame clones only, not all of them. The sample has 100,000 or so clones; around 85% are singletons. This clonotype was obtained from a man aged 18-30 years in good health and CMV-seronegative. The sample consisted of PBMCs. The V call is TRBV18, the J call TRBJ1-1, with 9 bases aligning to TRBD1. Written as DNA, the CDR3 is TGTGCCAGCTCACTCGACAGGGGGGTCACTGAAGCTTTCTTT. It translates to CASSLDRGVTEAFF.